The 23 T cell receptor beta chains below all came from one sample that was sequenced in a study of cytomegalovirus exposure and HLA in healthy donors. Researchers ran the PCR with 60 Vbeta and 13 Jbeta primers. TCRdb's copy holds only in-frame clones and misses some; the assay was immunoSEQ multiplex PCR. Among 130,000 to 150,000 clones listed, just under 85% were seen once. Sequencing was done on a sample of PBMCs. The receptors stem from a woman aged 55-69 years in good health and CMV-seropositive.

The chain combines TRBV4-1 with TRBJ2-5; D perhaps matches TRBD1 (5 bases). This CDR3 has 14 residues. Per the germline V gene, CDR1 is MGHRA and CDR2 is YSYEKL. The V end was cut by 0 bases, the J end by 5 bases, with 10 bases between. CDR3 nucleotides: TGCGCCAGCAGCCAAGACCCAGCAGGGGAGACCCAGTACTTC. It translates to CASSQDPAGETQYF.

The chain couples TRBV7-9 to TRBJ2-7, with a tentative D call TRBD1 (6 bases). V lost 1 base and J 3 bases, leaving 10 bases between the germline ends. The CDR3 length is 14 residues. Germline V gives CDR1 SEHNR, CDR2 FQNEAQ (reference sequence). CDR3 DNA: TGTGCCAGCAGCTTAGGGGGGCCAGGCTACGAGCAGTACTTC. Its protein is CASSLGGPGYEQYF.

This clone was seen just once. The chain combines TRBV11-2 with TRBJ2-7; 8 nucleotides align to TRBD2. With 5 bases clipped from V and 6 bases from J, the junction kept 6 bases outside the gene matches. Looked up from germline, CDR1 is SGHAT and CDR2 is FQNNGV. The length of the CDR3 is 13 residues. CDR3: CASSQGLGGEQYF. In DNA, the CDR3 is TGTGCCAGCAGCCAGGGACTAGGAGGCGAGCAGTACTTC.

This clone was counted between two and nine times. The CDR3: CASTPLASTDTQYF. The CDR3 DNA is TGTGCCAGCACCCCACTCGCGAGCACAGATACGCAGTATTTT. The rearrangement joins TRBV11-3 to TRBJ2-3; D is uncertain. Per the germline V gene, CDR1 is SGHNT and CDR2 is YENEEA. V was shortened by 7 bases and J by 0 bases, with 11 bases between the two germline ends. The CDR3 sequence is 14 residues long.

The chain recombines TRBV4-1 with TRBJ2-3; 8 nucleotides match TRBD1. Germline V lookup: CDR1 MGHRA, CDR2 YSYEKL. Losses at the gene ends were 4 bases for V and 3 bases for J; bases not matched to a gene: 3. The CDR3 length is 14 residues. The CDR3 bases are TGCGCCAGCAGCCCCCGGACAGGGACAGATACGCAGTATTTT. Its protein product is CASSPRTGTDTQYF.

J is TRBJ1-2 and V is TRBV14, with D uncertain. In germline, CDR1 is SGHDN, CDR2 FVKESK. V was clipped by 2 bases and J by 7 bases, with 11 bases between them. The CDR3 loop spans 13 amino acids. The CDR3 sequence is CASSQSRGSGYTF. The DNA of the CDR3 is TGTGCCAGCAGCCAAAGCCGAGGGTCTGGCTACACCTTC.

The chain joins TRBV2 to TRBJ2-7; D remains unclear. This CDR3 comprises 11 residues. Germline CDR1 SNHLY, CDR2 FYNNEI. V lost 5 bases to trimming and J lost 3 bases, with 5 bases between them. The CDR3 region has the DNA TGTGCCAGCAGTCCGGTCTACGAGCAGTACTTC. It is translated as CASSPVYEQYF.

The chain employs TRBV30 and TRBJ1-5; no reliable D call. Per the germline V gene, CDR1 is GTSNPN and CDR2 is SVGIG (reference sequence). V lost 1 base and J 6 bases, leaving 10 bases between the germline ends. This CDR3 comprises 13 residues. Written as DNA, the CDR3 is TGTGCCTGGAGTGCGGAGGTTGGTCAGCCCCAGCATTTT. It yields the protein CAWSAEVGQPQHF.

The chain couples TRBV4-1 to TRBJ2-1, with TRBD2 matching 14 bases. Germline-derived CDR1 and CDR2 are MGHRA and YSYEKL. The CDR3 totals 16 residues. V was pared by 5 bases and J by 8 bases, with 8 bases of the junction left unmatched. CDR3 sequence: CASSSRLAGGPHEQFF. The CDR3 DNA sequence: TGCGCCAGCAGCTCCCGACTAGCGGGAGGGCCCCATGAGCAGTTCTTC.

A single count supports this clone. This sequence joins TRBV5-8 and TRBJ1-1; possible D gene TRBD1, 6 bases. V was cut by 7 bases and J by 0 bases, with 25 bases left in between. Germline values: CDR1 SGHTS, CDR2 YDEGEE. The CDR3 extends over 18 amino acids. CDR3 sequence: CASVFFRDTPTMNTEAFF. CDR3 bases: TGTGCCAGCGTGTTTTTCCGGGACACCCCTACCATGAACACTGAAGCTTTCTTT.

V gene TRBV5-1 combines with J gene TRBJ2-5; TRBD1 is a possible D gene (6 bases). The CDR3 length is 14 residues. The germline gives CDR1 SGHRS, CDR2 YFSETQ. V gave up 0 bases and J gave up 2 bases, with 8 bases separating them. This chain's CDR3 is CASSLGTAQETQYF. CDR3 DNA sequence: TGCGCCAGCAGCTTGGGGACAGCTCAAGAGACCCAGTACTTC.

CDR3 DNA sequence: TGCGCCAGCCGAACCGGGACTAGCGGGTCAGATACGCAGTATTTT. Translating it yields CASRTGTSGSDTQYF. The rearrangement links TRBV5-1 to TRBJ2-3; 12 nucleotides align to TRBD2. With V trimmed by 7 bases and J by 4 bases, 7 bases remained unmatched. The germline V gene encodes CDR1 SGHRS and CDR2 YFSETQ. This CDR3 comprises 15 residues.

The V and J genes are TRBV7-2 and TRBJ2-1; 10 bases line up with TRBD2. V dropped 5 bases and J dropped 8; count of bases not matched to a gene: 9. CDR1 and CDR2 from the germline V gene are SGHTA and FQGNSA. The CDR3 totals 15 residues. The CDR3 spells CASSPQGLAHDEQFF. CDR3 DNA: TGTGCCAGCAGCCCACAGGGACTAGCGCACGATGAGCAGTTCTTC.

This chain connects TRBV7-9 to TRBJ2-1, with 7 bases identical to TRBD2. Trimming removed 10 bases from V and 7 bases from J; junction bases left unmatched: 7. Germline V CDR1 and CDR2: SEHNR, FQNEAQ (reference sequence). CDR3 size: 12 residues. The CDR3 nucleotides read TGTGCCACCCAAGGACTAGAGAATGAGCAGTTCTTC. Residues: CATQGLENEQFF.

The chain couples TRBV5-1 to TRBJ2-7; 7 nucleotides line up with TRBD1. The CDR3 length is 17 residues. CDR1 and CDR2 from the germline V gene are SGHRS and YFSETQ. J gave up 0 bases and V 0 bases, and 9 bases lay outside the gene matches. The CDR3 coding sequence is TGCGCCAGCAGCTTGGACGCGGCGGACAGGATCTCCTACGAGCAGTACTTC. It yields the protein CASSLDAADRISYEQYF. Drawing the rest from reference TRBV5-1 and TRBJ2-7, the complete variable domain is KAGVTQTPRYLIKTRGQQVTLSCSPISGHRSVSWYQQTPGQGLQFLFEYFSETQRNKGNFPGRFSGRQFSNSRSEMNVSTLELGDSALYLCASSLDAADRISYEQYFGPGTRLTVT.

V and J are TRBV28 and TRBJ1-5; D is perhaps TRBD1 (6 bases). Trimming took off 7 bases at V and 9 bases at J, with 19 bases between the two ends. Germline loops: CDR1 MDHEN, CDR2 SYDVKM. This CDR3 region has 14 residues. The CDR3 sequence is CASTPGQGPGPQHF. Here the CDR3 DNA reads TGTGCCAGCACTCCCGGGCAGGGGCCAGGGCCCCAGCATTTT.

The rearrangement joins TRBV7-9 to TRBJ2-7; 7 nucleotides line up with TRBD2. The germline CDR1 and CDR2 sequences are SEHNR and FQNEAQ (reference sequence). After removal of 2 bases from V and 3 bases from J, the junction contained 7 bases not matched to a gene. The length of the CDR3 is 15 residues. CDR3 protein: CASSLTLAENYEQYF. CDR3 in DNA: TGTGCCAGCAGCTTAACTCTAGCGGAAAACTACGAGCAGTACTTC.

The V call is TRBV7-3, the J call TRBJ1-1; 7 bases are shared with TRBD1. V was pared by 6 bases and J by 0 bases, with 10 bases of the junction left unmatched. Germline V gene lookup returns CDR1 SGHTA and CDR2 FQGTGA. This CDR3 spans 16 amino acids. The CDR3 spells CASSYEPRGMNTEAFF. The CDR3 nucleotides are TGTGCCAGCAGTTATGAACCCAGGGGGATGAACACTGAAGCTTTCTTT. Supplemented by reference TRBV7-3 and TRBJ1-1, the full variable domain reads GAGVSQTPSNKVTEKGKYVELRCDPISGHTALYWYRQSLGQGPEFLIYFQGTGAADDSGLPNDRFFAVRPEGSVSTLKIQRTERGDSAVYLCASSYEPRGMNTEAFFGQGTRLTVV.

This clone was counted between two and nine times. In DNA, the CDR3 is TGCGCCAGCAGCCAAGTTCGCGGCAGTCCGTATGGCTACACCTTC. Its translation: CASSQVRGSPYGYTF. This chain uses TRBV4-1 with TRBJ1-2; D gene uncertain. Germline CDR1 is MGHRA and CDR2 is YSYEKL. CDR3 length: 15 amino acids. Trimming left V 1 base short and J 5 bases short, with 14 bases between.

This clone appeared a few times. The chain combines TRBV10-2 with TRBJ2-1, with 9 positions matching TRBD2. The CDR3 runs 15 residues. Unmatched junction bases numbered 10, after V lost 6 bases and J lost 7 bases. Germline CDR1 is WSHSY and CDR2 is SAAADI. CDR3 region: CASRVSGSGGNEQFF. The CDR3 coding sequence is TGCGCCAGCAGAGTTAGCGGGAGCGGGGGGAATGAGCAGTTCTTC.

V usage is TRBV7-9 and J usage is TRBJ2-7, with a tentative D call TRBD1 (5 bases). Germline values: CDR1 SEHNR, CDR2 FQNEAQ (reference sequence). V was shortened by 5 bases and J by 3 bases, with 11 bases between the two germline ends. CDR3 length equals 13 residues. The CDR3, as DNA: TGTGCCAGCAGCGAGGATCAGGGCTACGAGCAGTACTTC. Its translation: CASSEDQGYEQYF.

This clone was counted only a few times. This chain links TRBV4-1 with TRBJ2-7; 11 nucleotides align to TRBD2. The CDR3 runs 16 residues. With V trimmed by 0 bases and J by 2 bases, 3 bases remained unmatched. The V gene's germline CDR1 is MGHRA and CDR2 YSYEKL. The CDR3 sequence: CASSQDVTSGAYEQYF. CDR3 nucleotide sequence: TGCGCCAGCAGCCAAGATGTGACTAGCGGGGCCTACGAGCAGTACTTC.

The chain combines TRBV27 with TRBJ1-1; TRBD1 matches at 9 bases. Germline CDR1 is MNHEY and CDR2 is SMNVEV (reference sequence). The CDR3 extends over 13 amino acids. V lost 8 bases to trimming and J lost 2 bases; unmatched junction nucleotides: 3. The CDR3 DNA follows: TGTGCCAGCGCGGGACAGGGTAACACTGAAGCTTTCTTT. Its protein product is CASAGQGNTEAFF.